These T cell receptor beta chains were read from a single sample in a study of T cell repertoires in cytomegalovirus infection. TCRdb fed the reads into MiXCR, producing one record per CDR3 protein. The sample carries almost 550,000 distinct CDR3 sequences, 15% to 20% recorded once. Sample: CD8+ T cells from PBMCs. Receptors originate from a human donor in good health (CMV status not recorded). Some clones in this sample may be carry-over from other donors' samples. Both conserved end residues are part of each CDR3.

j_call v_call cdr3_aa
TRBJ2-7 TRBV3-1 CASSPRGGPNSYEQYF
TRBJ2-7 TRBV20-1 CSATITGSPPYEQYF
TRBJ2-1 TRBV6-5 CASSYSTGQEQFF
TRBJ2-5 TRBV4-1 CASSPSRGSGETQYF
TRBJ1-2 TRBV9 CASSVEDRDGYTF
TRBJ1-4 TRBV12-3/TRBV12-4 CASSLLARNEKLFF
TRBJ2-1 TRBV28 CASTGGWASGRNNEQFF
TRBJ2-5 TRBV10-3 CAISERVAGDQETQYF
TRBJ2-6 TRBV18 CASSMDRVIGANVLTF
TRBJ1-1 TRBV7-6 CASTPTLNFREAFF
TRBJ2-7 TRBV12-3/TRBV12-4 CASSLTGIYEQYF
TRBJ1-6 TRBV28 CASNSFTGQGNSPLHF
TRBJ2-1 TRBV7-9 CASSLDLREQFF
TRBJ2-1 TRBV15 CATSPLAGENNEQFF
TRBJ2-3 TRBV27 CASKGRITDTQYF
TRBJ2-1 TRBV10-3 CAISEVAGTSNEQFF
TRBJ2-1 TRBV4-1 CASSQTSGGGEQFF
TRBJ2-6 TRBV7-6 CASSPRFPGANVLTF
TRBJ2-2 TRBV12-5 CASGYSIAGGTTGELFF
TRBJ2-2 TRBV11-3 CASSLESIVSGTTGELFF
TRBJ2-2 TRBV7-8 CASSSTGGSRGELFF
TRBJ2-1 TRBV12-3/TRBV12-4 CASRWSGISRRHEQFF
TRBJ1-1 TRBV19 CASSLRGTGGVAFF
TRBJ2-3 TRBV12-5 CASGLVLGLFTDTQYF
TRBJ2-1 TRBV9 CASGKSFNEQFF
TRBJ1-5 TRBV20-1 CSARDRDESNQPQHF
TRBJ1-1 TRBV20-1 CSARQGMNTEAFF
TRBJ1-1 TRBV19 CASKAGLTGNTEAFF
TRBJ2-5 TRBV10-3 CAISEGTTKETQYF
TRBJ2-7 TRBV19 CASTDPGDLGREQYF
TRBJ2-1 TRBV6-1 CASKGTDYNEQFF
TRBJ2-2 TRBV11-2 CASSEGLADLTGELFF
TRBJ1-1 TRBV12-3/TRBV12-4 CASLQGSRTEAFF
TRBJ1-5 TRBV4-2 CASSQVDYSNQPQHF
TRBJ2-7 TRBV6-5 CASSYRGLPRSYEQYF
TRBJ2-7 TRBV5-1 CASSLHGGRDHEQYF
TRBJ1-1 TRBV5-1 CASSVTGGAGNTEAFF
TRBJ2-7 TRBV5-4 CASSLDGSEGLEQYF
TRBJ2-3 TRBV27 CASSSGGFTDTQYF
TRBJ2-1 TRBV11-3 CASSLDPAGTEQFF
TRBJ2-7 TRBV13 CASSPGGTYSYEQYF
TRBJ2-3 TRBV7-9 CASSSKLRTSTDTQYF
TRBJ2-1 TRBV29-1 CSAGQGSSYNEQFF
TRBJ1-1 TRBV5-6 CASSFLPPTEAFF
TRBJ2-3 TRBV19 CASSPGLAGIHREDTQYF
TRBJ2-7 TRBV7-9 CASSLALGFATYEQYF
TRBJ2-2 TRBV9 CAGSTSGTSGELFF
TRBJ2-1 TRBV7-6 CASSPDSGGASDEQFF
TRBJ2-7 TRBV6-2/TRBV6-3 CASSHRLACRYF
TRBJ2-7 TRBV9 CASSASGQGSYEQYF
TRBJ1-1 TRBV7-9 CASSLATPMAFF
TRBJ1-5 TRBV27 CASQPRQGGNQPQHF
TRBJ2-7 TRBV7-2 CASSSDYYEQYF
TRBJ2-3 TRBV7-8 CASSSVIWGAPDTQYF
TRBJ2-1 TRBV7-3 CASSLRRLDNEQFF